These 25 T cell receptor beta chains originate from one sample sequenced in a study of CD8+ T cells in alopecia areata. cDNA reverse transcribed from extracted RNA served as the sequencing template. This table comes from immunoSEQ multiplex PCR, and its TCRdb copy is limited to in-frame clones, with some not included. The data show 290,000 or so clones, none appearing only once, with about 1.1% held by the ten largest. Scientists pooled cutaneous lymph node cells and sorted them on CD4, CD8alpha, NKG2D, NKG2ACE and other markers. Sequenced input: CD4+ T cells sorted from a lymph node. Every receptor here comes from a C3H/HeJ mouse with alopecia areata. Strain MHC haplotype: H2-k.

To note about this clone: Germline and genes here are mouse. Read coverage stops 4 residues before the CDR3 terminus; the germline J gene supplies the remainder. The chain is built from TRBV13-1 and TRBJ2-5; TRBD2 matches 10 bases. The germline V gene encodes CDR1 NSHNY and CDR2 SYGAGN. The CDR3 consists of 15 residues. CDR3 bases read: TGTGCCAGCAGTGAAGACTGGGGGGTTCGGGAC. It codes for CASSEDWGVRD. The full CDR3 is CASSEDWGVRDTQYF.

The table lists this clone with a few counts. Gene and germline names: mouse. The read halts 4 residues ahead of the CDR3 end, with the missing end drawn from the germline J gene. Other DNA sequences within the sample encode an identical CDR3. The V and J genes are TRBV13-1 and TRBJ1-2; maybe TRBD1 (6 bases). Germline V gene data show CDR1 as NSHNY and CDR2 as SYGAGN. CDR3 length: 12 residues. V lost 4 bases, J lost 4 bases, and 8 bases lay in between. CDR3 protein: CASSSGASDYTF. CDR3 bases read: TGTGCCAGCAGTTCAGGGGCCTCC.

This clone turned up a few times. Gene and germline names: mouse. CDR3 DNA (partial): TGTGCCAGCAGCCAAGTGGACAGGGAC. Its translation is CASSQVDRD. The CDR3 in its entirety is CASSQVDRDDYTF. The V gene is TRBV5, the J gene TRBJ1-2; 8 bases match TRBD1. The read ends 4 residues before the CDR3 terminus; that terminus is restored from the germline J gene. The CDR3 spans 13 residues. The germline V gene encodes CDR1 LGHNA and CDR2 YNLKQL (reference sequence).

Note on this clone: Gene names and germline match the mouse. CDR3 bases read: TGTGCCAGCAGTATCGACAGGGATGGTGCT. This codes for CASSIDRDGA. The whole CDR3 sequence reads CASSIDRDGAEQFF. This chain uses TRBV19 with TRBJ2-1, with 7 positions matching TRBD1. The read terminates 4 residues ahead of where the CDR3 ends, so the germline J gene completes it. Germline CDR1 FNHDT, CDR2 SITEND (reference sequence). V lost 2 bases to trimming and J lost 6 bases; unmatched junction nucleotides: 5. There are 14 residues in the CDR3.

This clone was seen a handful of times. The gene names given are mouse names. The read gets to within 4 residues of the CDR3 end, and the germline J gene fills in the rest. V and J are TRBV5 and TRBJ2-4, with 10 bases that match TRBD2. CDR3 length: 16 residues. Germline CDR1 is LGHNA and CDR2 is YNLKQL (reference sequence). V shed 1 base, J shed 3 bases, and the junction held 4 bases outside the gene matches. This CDR3 is CASSQVPGGAQNTLYF. The CDR3 bases that were read are TGTGCCAGCAGCCAAGTGCCTGGGGGGGCGCAAAAC.

Remarks on this clone: Gene names follow the mouse nomenclature. The CDR3 end is not reached by the read, which stops 4 residues before it; the germline J gene fills it in. V and J are TRBV14 and TRBJ2-3; TRBD1 matches at 9 bases. The V gene's germline CDR1 is SGHDT and CDR2 FRDEAV. This CDR3 region has 15 residues. Trimming took 2 bases from V and 1 from J; bases not matched to a gene: 2. CDR3 protein: CASSLGDRGAETLYF. The covered CDR3 bases are TGTGCCAGCAGTTTGGGGGACAGGGGTGCAGAA.

A few counts support this clone. Gene labels here are mouse ones. Sequencing ends 4 residues short of the CDR3 end; the germline J gene provides the rest. This rearrangement joins TRBV5 to TRBJ2-3, with TRBD1 matching over 7 bases. This CDR3 contains 18 residues. Germline V gene lookup returns CDR1 LGHNA and CDR2 YNLKQL (reference sequence). Trimming cost V 0 bases and J 2 bases; bases outside gene matches: 11. The CDR3 loop is CASSQDPPRQGDAETLYF. Partial CDR3 DNA: TGTGCCAGCAGCCAAGATCCCCCCCGACAGGGTGATGCAGAA.

This clone came up a few times. Gene names are mouse gene names. Other DNA sequences in the same sample also yield this CDR3. CDR3 protein: CASSDAQGPNSDYTF. Incomplete CDR3 DNA: TGTGCCAGCAGTGATGCACAGGGGCCAAACTCC. J is TRBJ1-2 and V is TRBV13-1; 7 bases line up with TRBD1. The read terminates 4 residues ahead of where the CDR3 ends, so the germline J gene completes it. This CDR3 comprises 15 residues. Germline CDR1 is NSHNY and CDR2 is SYGAGN. V was clipped by 0 bases and J by 0 bases; unmatched bases: 2.

This clone was observed a few times. Mouse gene names and germline throughout. The read terminates 3 residues ahead of where the CDR3 ends, so the germline J gene completes it. The same CDR3 also results from other DNA sequences found in this sample. The J gene is TRBJ1-6, the V gene TRBV1; D is possibly TRBD1 (5 bases). TRBJ1-6 is placed among ORFs of uncertain function. Germline V gene data show CDR1 as NSQYPW and CDR2 as LRSPGD (reference sequence). The V end lost 0 bases, the J end lost 5 bases, and 11 bases lay between the germline ends. This CDR3 region has 16 residues. CDR3: CTCSADRGGDNSPLYF. The sequenced part of the CDR3 DNA is TGCACCTGCAGTGCAGATCGGGGGGGGGATAATTCGCCC.

A word on this clone: Germline and genes: mouse. Read coverage stops 4 residues before the CDR3 terminus; the germline J gene supplies the remainder. V is TRBV19 and J is TRBJ1-2, with TRBD1 matching over 8 bases. CDR3 length: 14 residues. Trimming cost V 4 bases and J 4 bases; bases outside gene matches: 6. Germline V CDR1 and CDR2: FNHDT, SITEND (reference sequence). The CDR3 spells CASSQTGEGSDYTF. The DNA read from the CDR3 is TGTGCCAGCAGTCAGACAGGGGAGGGCTCC. Combining the CDR3 with reference TRBV19 and TRBJ1-2 gives the whole variable domain GGIITQTPKFLIGQEGQKLTLKCQQNFNHDTMYWYRQDSGKGLRLIYYSITENDLQKGDLSEGYDASREKKSSFSLTVTSAQKNEMAVFLCASSQTGEGSDYTFGSGTRLLVI.

A note on this clone: Gene labels here are mouse ones. The read falls 4 residues short of the CDR3 end, and the missing part is taken from the germline J gene. The gene calls are TRBV5 and TRBJ2-3; TRBD2 aligns across 8 bases. Germline loops: CDR1 LGHNA, CDR2 YNLKQL (reference sequence). V shed 0 bases and J 2 bases; nucleotides not matched to a gene: 4. This CDR3 is 16 amino acids long. The CDR3 here is CASSQDGGGFAETLYF. The part of the CDR3 DNA that was read is TGTGCCAGCAGCCAAGATGGGGGGGGCTTTGCAGAA.

There are a few counts of this clone. Genes here carry mouse names. The DNA ends 4 residues before the CDR3 does, and the rest of the CDR3 is filled in from the germline J gene. This chain links TRBV13-3 with TRBJ1-1; D may be TRBD1 (6 bases). The CDR3 consists of 15 residues. Germline V CDR1 and CDR2: NNHDY, SYVADS. V was trimmed by 0 bases and J by 3 bases, leaving 12 bases between them. This CDR3 is CASSDAGGRDTEVFF. The CDR3 bases that were read are TGTGCCAGCAGTGATGCGGGGGGGCGCGACACA.

In its sample, this clone was seen a few times. Since a much larger clone is just one base distant, this may be a read error. The genes are named according to mouse. The CDR3 end falls 4 residues outside the read, so it is completed with the germline J gene. This chain links TRBV13-3 with TRBJ1-2; D ambiguous. In germline, CDR1 is NNHDY, CDR2 SYVADS. Trimming cost V 1 base and J 1 base, with 5 bases left between them. CDR3 length: 13 amino acids. Incomplete CDR3 DNA: TGTGCCAGCAGTGATTACAGAAACTCC. Translation: CASSDYRNS. The CDR3 in its entirety is CASSDYRNSDYTF.

Comment on this clone: The genes and germline here are from mouse. Read coverage stops 4 residues before the CDR3 terminus; the germline J gene supplies the remainder. The same CDR3 is also encoded by other DNA sequences in this sample. The chain recombines TRBV13-1 with TRBJ2-1, with no clear D. The germline gives CDR1 NSHNY, CDR2 SYGAGN. This CDR3 is built from 12 residues. Trimming took 0 bases from V and 6 from J, leaving 4 bases between them. The CDR3 protein is CASSDAFAEQFF. The covered CDR3 bases are TGTGCCAGCAGTGATGCCTTTGCT.

This clone was counted only a few times. Mouse germline and gene names are used. The read terminates 3 residues before the CDR3 end, so the remaining end is supplied by the germline J gene. This sample includes further DNA sequences coding for the same CDR3. The chain combines TRBV1 with TRBJ1-6; the D is unclear. TRBJ1-6 is noted as an ORF with a role that remains uncertain. Trimming removed 3 bases from V and 0 bases from J, with 6 bases in between. CDR1 NSQYPW and CDR2 LRSPGD come from the germline V gene (reference sequence). This CDR3 is 15 amino acids long. CDR3 bases read: TGCACCTGCAGTGCCAGGAATTCCTATAATTCGCCC. Protein product: CTCSARNSYNSP. The CDR3 in its entirety is CTCSARNSYNSPLYF.

Comments on this clone: Germline and genes here are mouse. Read data end 4 residues before the CDR3 end; the end is taken from the germline J gene. The same CDR3 can be traced to other DNA sequences in this sample. This rearrangement joins TRBV1 to TRBJ2-3; D perhaps matches TRBD1 (5 bases). Germline loops: CDR1 NSQYPW, CDR2 LRSPGD (reference sequence). V was shortened by 2 bases and J by 0 bases, with 9 bases between the two germline ends. CDR3 length equals 15 residues. The covered CDR3 bases are TGCACCTGCAGTGCACCGACAGCTAGTGCAGAA. It yields the protein CTCSAPTASAE. The CDR3, in full, reads CTCSAPTASAETLYF.

Points on this clone: Gene and germline names: mouse. With the read ending 4 residues before the CDR3 end, the germline J gene is used to fill in that end. This chain uses TRBV13-2 with TRBJ2-2; TRBD1 is a possible D gene (5 bases). Per the germline V gene, CDR1 is NNHNN and CDR2 is SYGAGS (reference sequence). V lost 3 bases and J 5 bases, leaving 8 bases between the germline ends. This CDR3 region has 13 residues. The sequenced CDR3 bases are TGTGCCAGCGGTGGTCCAGGGACCGGG. It encodes CASGGPGTG. The full CDR3 protein is CASGGPGTGQLYF.

Turning to this clone: The genes and germline here are from mouse. The CDR3 end lies 4 residues beyond the end of the read and is filled in from the germline J gene. Other DNA sequences from this sample encode an identical CDR3 as well. V gene TRBV31 combines with J gene TRBJ2-2; TRBD2 is a possible D gene (6 bases). The germline CDR1 and CDR2 sequences are GKSSPN and SITVG. The ends were cut back, 1 base at V and 0 bases at J, with 6 bases in the middle. The CDR3 has 14 residues. CDR3 sequence reads: CAWSPGANTGQLYF. The covered CDR3 bases are TGTGCCTGGAGTCCTGGGGCAAACACCGGG. The full variable domain, in which reference TRBV31 and TRBJ2-2 provide the parts outside the CDR3, is AQTIHQWPVAEIKAVGSPLSLGCTIKGKSSPNLYWYWQATGGTLQQLFYSITVGQVESVVQLNLSASRPKDDQFILSTEKLLLSHSGFYLCAWSPGANTGQLYFGEGSKLTVL.

A note on this clone: Mouse germline and gene names are used. The missing CDR3 end, 4 residues past where the read stops, is filled in from the germline J gene. The genes are TRBV5 and TRBJ2-7; 7 bases align to TRBD2. The CDR3 is 16 amino acids. Germline V CDR1 and CDR2: LGHNA, YNLKQL (reference sequence). V dropped 4 bases and J dropped 0; count of bases not matched to a gene: 9. The part of the CDR3 DNA that was read is TGTGCCAGCAGCCCCGGCTGGGGGAAGTCCTCCTAT. Translating gives CASSPGWGKSSY. The entire CDR3 protein is CASSPGWGKSSYEQYF.

This clone has only a few counts. The genes and germline here are from mouse. Sequencing ends 4 residues short of the CDR3 end; the germline J gene provides the rest. V and J are TRBV19 and TRBJ1-1; TRBD1 agrees at 8 bases. V was pared by 9 bases and J by 3 bases, with 7 bases of the junction left unmatched. The CDR3 sequence is 13 residues long. In germline, CDR1 is FNHDT, CDR2 SITEND (reference sequence). CDR3: CATRQGRDTEVFF. The covered CDR3 bases are TGTGCCACGCGACAGGGGAGGGACACA. Filled out from reference TRBV19 and TRBJ1-1, the complete variable domain reads GGIITQTPKFLIGQEGQKLTLKCQQNFNHDTMYWYRQDSGKGLRLIYYSITENDLQKGDLSEGYDASREKKSSFSLTVTSAQKNEMAVFLCATRQGRDTEVFFGKGTRLTVV.

There are many counts of this clone. The gene names here belong to mouse. Coverage ceases 4 residues before the CDR3 finishes, and the germline J gene fills in the end. This chain joins TRBV5 and TRBJ2-1, with 9 bases that match TRBD2. The germline gives CDR1 LGHNA, CDR2 YNLKQL (reference sequence). Trimming took 1 base from V and 5 from J; bases not matched to a gene: 0. The CDR3 runs to 14 residues. The CDR3 bases that were read are TGTGCCAGCAGCCAAGGACTGGGGGATGCT. Encoded protein: CASSQGLGDA. The CDR3, in full, reads CASSQGLGDAEQFF.

This clone was observed a few times. All gene names here are mouse names. The CDR3 end lies 4 residues beyond the end of the read and is filled in from the germline J gene. The same CDR3 is also encoded by other DNA sequences in this sample. The chain employs TRBV13-1 and TRBJ2-7; TRBD2 agrees at 10 bases. Germline trimming cut 5 bases from V and 3 bases from J; bases unmatched to any gene: 5. This CDR3 contains 14 residues. CDR1 is NSHNY, CDR2 SYGAGN, per germline. This CDR3 is CASSSTGGVYEQYF. The DNA read from the CDR3 is TGTGCCAGCAGCTCAACTGGGGGGGTCTAT.

This clone has only a few counts. Gene and germline names: mouse. The read ends 4 residues shy of where the CDR3 ends; the end is completed using the germline J gene. The chain combines TRBV13-2 with TRBJ2-2; 7 bases line up with TRBD2. Losses at the gene ends were 2 bases for V and 4 bases for J; bases not matched to a gene: 2. In germline, CDR1 is NNHNN, CDR2 SYGAGS (reference sequence). This CDR3 is 14 amino acids long. The CDR3 DNA, read in part, is TGTGCCAGCGGTGAGGCTGGGGGCACCGGG. This sequence encodes CASGEAGGTG. The whole CDR3 reads CASGEAGGTGQLYF.

This clone was counted between two and nine times. The germline and genes are mouse ones. The read falls 4 residues short of the CDR3 end, and the missing part is taken from the germline J gene. V and J are TRBV19 and TRBJ2-3; D is unclear. The CDR3 extends over 14 amino acids. CDR1 FNHDT and CDR2 SITEND come from the germline V gene (reference sequence). Deletions cut 4 bases from V and 0 bases from J, with 9 bases between. CDR3 bases read: TGTGCCAGCAGTCCCCCAACTAGTGCAGAA. Its translation: CASSPPTSAE. The full CDR3 is CASSPPTSAETLYF.

This clone was detected only a few times. Gene names follow the mouse nomenclature. The read falls 4 residues short of the CDR3 end, and the missing part is taken from the germline J gene. The chain employs TRBV13-2 and TRBJ2-3; D gene uncertain. Trimming shortened V by 3 bases and J by 0 bases, and 5 bases separated the two germline ends. Looked up from germline, CDR1 is NNHNN and CDR2 is SYGAGS (reference sequence). The CDR3 consists of 13 residues. CDR3 DNA, as far as it was read: TGTGCCAGCGGTGTGTTTAGTGCAGAA. Encoded protein: CASGVFSAE. The entire CDR3 protein reads CASGVFSAETLYF.